The 18 T cell receptor beta chains below come from one sample, sequenced in a study of blood T cells in healthy people across ages. A sample-barcoded 5' primer and a J-beta primer mix were used in a second PCR of roughly 7 to 12 cycles. TCRdb itself ran the 5' RACE reads through MiXCR, one entry per CDR3 protein. The sample records 450,000 to 700,000 distinct CDR3 sequences, roughly a quarter being singletons. The sample consisted of blood. These receptors all come from a woman aged 70 to 79 in good health.

This clonotype was seen a handful of times. J is TRBJ2-1 and V is TRBV20-1; TRBD2 aligns across 8 bases. V shed 4 bases and J 6 bases; nucleotides not matched to a gene: 8. This CDR3 is built from 14 residues. Per germline, CDR1 DFQATT and CDR2 SNEGSKA (reference sequence). This CDR3 is CSATSGGPLNEQFF. CDR3 bases: TGCAGTGCTACGTCGGGGGGGCCCCTCAATGAGCAGTTCTTC.

This clonotype was detected only a few times. The chain has TRBV18 and TRBJ1-1; no firm D call. V shed 5 bases and J shed 1 base, with 17 bases lying between them. The CDR3 covers 16 residues. Germline CDR1 KGHSH, CDR2 LQKENI. The CDR3 protein is CASSGSKSTQNTEAFF. The CDR3 bases are TGTGCCAGCTCAGGTAGTAAGTCTACTCAGAACACTGAAGCTTTCTTT.

The CDR3 sequence is CASSFGLGSPLHF. The CDR3 DNA follows: TGTGCCAGCAGTTTTGGATTAGGGTCACCCCTCCACTTT. The chain couples TRBV12-3 or TRBV12-4 to TRBJ1-6; no firm D call. This CDR3 is 13 amino acids long. The V and J ends lost 3 bases and 10 bases respectively, with 10 bases between them.

This clonotype was counted only a few times. The chain carries TRBV7-2 and TRBJ2-3, with unresolved D. Germline-derived CDR1 and CDR2 are SGHTA and FQGNSA. V was cut by 3 bases and J by 6 bases, with 13 bases left in between. The CDR3 contains 14 residues. CDR3 DNA sequence: TGTGCCAGCAGCTTTCGGACCAACCCGGATACGCAGTATTTT. Amino acids: CASSFRTNPDTQYF.

This clonotype has more than one count but fewer than ten. The V gene is TRBV20-1, the J gene TRBJ2-7; 7 bases agree with TRBD1. Germline V lookup: CDR1 DFQATT, CDR2 SNEGSKA (reference sequence). V gave up 4 bases and J gave up 9 bases; unmatched junction bases: 6. The CDR3 totals 11 residues. In nucleotides, the CDR3 is TGCAGTGCTACTGACAGGGAAGGGCAGTACTTC. Residues: CSATDREGQYF.

The chain carries TRBV7-9 and TRBJ2-5; TRBD1 matches 7 bases. The end of the DNA fits TRBJ2-1 better, so the J call may be wrong. This CDR3 has 14 residues. Germline V gene data show CDR1 as SEHNR and CDR2 as FQNEAQ (reference sequence). The CDR3 region has the DNA TGTGCCAGCAGTCGCAAGACAGGGTCGGATGAGCAGTTCTTC. Its translation: CASSRKTGSDEQFF.

The CDR3 DNA sequence: TGTGCCACCAGCGTGACCGTCAATCAGCCCCAGCATTTT. It yields the protein CATSVTVNQPQHF. This chain uses TRBV15 with TRBJ1-5, with D hard to call. The CDR3 sequence is 13 residues long. The germline V gene has CDR1 LNHNV and CDR2 YYDKDF (reference sequence). V shed 5 bases and J shed 3 bases, with 8 bases lying between them.

This clonotype occurred many times. This rearrangement joins TRBV5-1 to TRBJ2-5; 10 bases are shared with TRBD2. The junction had 4 bases not matched to a gene; V was cut back by 5 bases and J by 3 bases. The CDR3 has 14 residues. Germline CDR1 and CDR2: SGHRS and YFSETQ. CDR3: CASSSGTSEETQYF. As DNA, the CDR3 is TGCGCCAGCAGTTCCGGGACTAGCGAAGAGACCCAGTACTTC.

This chain links TRBV2 with TRBJ1-1, with D possibly TRBD1 on 5 matching bases. The germline V gene encodes CDR1 SNHLY and CDR2 FYNNEI. Between the trimmed V and J ends, which lost 11 bases and 5 bases, there was a span of 15 bases. The CDR3 contains 12 residues. CDR3 region: CAGGRAQTEAFF. CDR3 DNA: TGTGCCGGGGGGAGGGCGCAAACTGAAGCTTTCTTT. Full variable domain (missing parts from reference TRBV2 and TRBJ1-1): EPEVTQTPSHQVTQMGQEVILRCVPISNHLYFYWYRQILGQKVEFLVSFYNNEISEKSEIFDDQFSVERPDGSNFTLKIRSTKLEDSAMYFCAGGRAQTEAFFGQGTRLTVV.

Only a few counts were recorded for this clonotype. This chain uses TRBV7-6 with TRBJ1-4, with D maybe TRBD1 (5 bases). Germline V CDR1 and CDR2: SGHVS, FNYEAQ. This CDR3 comprises 15 residues. V lost 1 base and J lost 2, with 8 bases in between. The CDR3 reads CASSLGGLTNEKLFF. CDR3 nucleotide sequence: TGTGCCAGCAGCTTAGGGGGCTTGACTAATGAAAAACTGTTTTTT.

The V call is TRBV7-8, the J call TRBJ2-1, with TRBD1 matching over 8 bases. V was pared by 8 bases and J by 6 bases, with 9 bases of the junction left unmatched. CDR1 SGHVS and CDR2 FQNEAQ come from the germline V gene. The CDR3 has 14 residues. CDR3: CASAVTGDSNEQFF. The CDR3 coding sequence is TGTGCCAGCGCTGTGACAGGGGACTCCAATGAGCAGTTCTTC.

The rearrangement links TRBV29-1 to TRBJ2-3, with D hard to call. This CDR3 is built from 13 residues. Deletions cut 6 bases from V and 0 bases from J, with 10 bases between. Germline CDR1 is SQVTM and CDR2 is ANQGSEA. For the CDR3, the DNA is TGCAGCGTCCCGGGCCCAAGCACAGATACGCAGTATTTT. Amino acid sequence: CSVPGPSTDTQYF.

This rearrangement joins TRBV27 to TRBJ2-5; 10 bases are shared with TRBD1. Germline V gene sequence: CDR1 MNHEY, CDR2 SMNVEV (reference sequence). The CDR3 loop spans 16 amino acids. V lost 6 bases and J lost 0; bases outside the gene matches: 7. The CDR3: CASRRDRGAYQETQYF. The CDR3, as DNA: TGTGCCAGCAGGAGGGACAGGGGAGCGTACCAAGAGACCCAGTACTTC.

The chain carries TRBV20-1 and TRBJ2-4; TRBD1 matches at 7 bases. The CDR3 extends over 13 amino acids. V trimming: 6 bases; J trimming: 0 bases; junction bases outside the gene matches: 2. Germline V lookup: CDR1 DFQATT, CDR2 SNEGSKA (reference sequence). CDR3 nucleotide sequence: TGCAGTGCCGCAGGGGGAGCCAAAAACATTCAGTACTTC. As protein: CSAAGGAKNIQYF.

Comment on this clonotype: The junction departs from the called germline gene at one end, perhaps through a read error. The chain uses TRBV4-2 and TRBJ2-5; maybe TRBD1 (6 bases). CDR3 size: 16 residues. Germline-derived CDR1 and CDR2 are LGHNA and YNFKEQ. This CDR3 reads CASSQVKGGLQETQCF. The CDR3, as DNA: TGTGCCAGCAGCCAAGTGAAAGGGGGTCTCCAAGAGACCCAGTGCTTC.

The V and J genes are TRBV12-5 and TRBJ1-6; D call uncertain. This CDR3 contains 14 residues. Per the germline V gene, CDR1 is LGHNT and CDR2 is FRNRAP. V was pared by 1 base and J by 6 bases, with 7 bases between. In DNA form, the CDR3 reads TGTGCTAGTGGTTTGGAAGGTGGTAATTCACCCCTCCACTTT. Protein product: CASGLEGGNSPLHF.

The V call is TRBV12-3 or TRBV12-4, the J call TRBJ1-3, with D possibly matching TRBD1 (5 bases). Between the trimmed V and J ends, which lost 6 bases and 1 base, there was a span of 7 bases. The CDR3 spans 13 residues. The CDR3 sequence is CASSWGSGNTIYF. For the CDR3, the DNA is TGTGCCAGCAGCTGGGGGTCTGGAAACACCATATATTTT.

The chain has TRBV21-1 and TRBJ2-7; TRBD1, as called in the table, went unchecked against the DNA. TRBV21-1 constitutes a pseudogene. The CDR3 has 17 residues. Here the CDR3 DNA reads TGTGCCAGCCTGGAGAAGACAGGGGGCAAGGGTTGCTACGAGCAGTACTTC. This codes for CASLEKTGGKGCYEQYF.